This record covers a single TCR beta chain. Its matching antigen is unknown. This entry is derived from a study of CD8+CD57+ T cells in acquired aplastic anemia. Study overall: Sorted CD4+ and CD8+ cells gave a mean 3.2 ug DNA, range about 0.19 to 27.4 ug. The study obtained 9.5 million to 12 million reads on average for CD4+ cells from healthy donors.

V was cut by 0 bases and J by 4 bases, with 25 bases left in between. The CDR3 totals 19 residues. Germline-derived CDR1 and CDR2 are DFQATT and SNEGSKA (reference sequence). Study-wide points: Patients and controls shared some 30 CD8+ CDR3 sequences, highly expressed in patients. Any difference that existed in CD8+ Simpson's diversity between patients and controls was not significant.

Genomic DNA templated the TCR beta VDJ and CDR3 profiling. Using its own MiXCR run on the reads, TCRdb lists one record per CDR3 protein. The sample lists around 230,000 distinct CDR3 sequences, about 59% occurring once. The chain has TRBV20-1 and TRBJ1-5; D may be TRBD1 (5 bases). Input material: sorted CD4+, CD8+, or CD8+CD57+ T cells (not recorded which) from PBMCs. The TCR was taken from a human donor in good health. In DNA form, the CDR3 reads TGCAGTGCTAGAGATCCGGGACTAGCGGGAGTGGCAGAGAATCAGCCCCAGCATTTT. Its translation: CSARDPGLAGVAENQPQHF.